This T cell receptor beta chain was documented in a study of blood T cells in healthy people across ages. This clonotype showed up just once. The target antigen is unknown. The CDR3 extends over 14 amino acids. The V end lost 1 base, the J end lost 8 bases, and 12 bases lay between the germline ends. The germline V gene has CDR1 MNHNS and CDR2 SASEGT. Together with a sample-barcoded 5' primer, a J-beta primer mix was included in a second PCR lasting about 6 to 11 cycles. Using its own MiXCR run on the 5' RACE reads, TCRdb lists one record per CDR3 protein. The sample contains about 1,600,000 distinct CDR3 sequences, roughly 40% of which appear only once. The study, taken as a whole, reports: The percentage of naive T cells correlated strongly with TCR beta diversity. The diversity estimates, figures obtained from one million T cells, were considered underestimates.

This sequence originates from a woman aged 18-35 years in good health. What was sequenced was blood. The chain has TRBV6-1 and TRBJ2-1, with D unclear. CDR3 DNA: TGTGCCAGCAGTGAAGGGCTCTACCTGGATGAGCAGTTCTTC. Residues: CASSEGLYLDEQFF.